These T cell receptor beta chains were read from a single sample in a study of T cells in Graves' hyperthyroidism and ophthalmopathy. MiXCR, run by TCRdb on the multiplex PCR reads, gives a single entry per CDR3 protein. The data contain hundreds of thousands of distinct CDR3 sequences, around 46% of them singletons. The material sequenced was peripheral blood or thyroid tissue (not recorded which). Receptors originate from a young woman with Graves' hyperthyroidism. CDR3s include the opening cysteine and the closing phenylalanine or tryptophan. Fields, in order: clone size, D gene, V gene, J gene, CDR3 DNA, CDR3 protein. D genes are given only for firm matches. Expanded clones are given a class, and other clones once, few, many or no size at all.

-,-,TRBV2,TRBJ1-5,TGTGCCAGCAGCTTAGGGTATACTGGGGGCAATCAGCCCCAGCATTTT,CASSLGYTGGNQPQHF
few,TRBD1,TRBV7-2,TRBJ1-1,TGTGCCAGCAGCCATGACAGGGCCGTGAACACTGAAGCTTTCTTT,CASSHDRAVNTEAFF
-,TRBD2,TRBV2,TRBJ2-5,TGTGCCAGCAGTGGATTTAGCGGGAAAGAGACCCAGTACTTC,CASSGFSGKETQYF
-,TRBD2,TRBV25-1,TRBJ2-5,TGTGCCAGCAGTGCTAGCGGGACTACCTGGGAGACCCAGTACTTC,CASSASGTTWETQYF
-,-,TRBV7-7,TRBJ2-7,TGCGCCAGCAGCCAAGATCCTTTGACATACGAGCAGTACTTC,CASSQDPLTYEQYF
few,-,TRBV24-1,TRBJ1-5,TGTGCCACCAGTGATCCTCGGGGAAATGGTCAGCCCCAGCATTTT,CATSDPRGNGQPQHF
-,TRBD1,TRBV7-9,TRBJ1-1,TGTGCCAGCAGCCCACAGACAGGGTGGCCTGAAGCTTTCTTT,CASSPQTGWPEAFF
-,TRBD2,TRBV7-2,TRBJ2-7,TGTGCCAGCAGCTTAGTAAGACTAGCGAGGGCCTACGAGCAGTACTTC,CASSLVRLARAYEQYF
-,-,TRBV20-1,TRBJ2-5,TGCAGTGCCTCGCGGATGTCGGATCAAGAGACCCAGTACTTC,CSASRMSDQETQYF
-,TRBD1,TRBV10-3,TRBJ1-1,TGTGCCATCAGTGATGGACAGGGGAAAACTGAAGCTTTCTTT,CAISDGQGKTEAFF
-,-,TRBV2,TRBJ2-6,TGTGCCAGCAGTGAAGCCCTGACAGGCCGATCTGGGGCCAACGTCCTGACTTTC,CASSEALTGRSGANVLTF